Included here is one T cell receptor (beta chain) sequence, with context. This sample is drawn from a study of blood T cell repertoires in COVID-19. As handled by the study authors: Reference gene primer amplification gave estimated nucleated cell counts. Method: immunoSEQ multiplex PCR; TCRdb's copy keeps in-frame clones and lacks some. V and J calls and clone size follow that table, whereas D and trimming were derived from the DNA. The data show about 380,000 clones, 81% seen once. The J segment lost 6 bases and the V segment lost 7 bases, leaving 11 bases of the junction unmatched. Germline V gives CDR1 SGHAT, CDR2 FQDESV (reference sequence). The CDR3 sequence is 15 residues long.

The receptor was isolated from a human donor with acute or convalescent COVID-19. The donor label of this sample is uncertain. The chain is built from TRBV11-1 and TRBJ2-1; the match to TRBD2 covers 8 bases. The sequenced sample was peripheral blood. CDR3 sequence: CASTEERGILNEQFF. The CDR3 DNA follows: TGTGCCAGCACCGAGGAGCGGGGGATCCTCAATGAGCAGTTCTTC. Complete variable domain (other parts from reference TRBV11-1 and TRBJ2-1): EAEVAQSPRYKITEKSQAVAFWCDPISGHATLYWYRQILGQGPELLVQFQDESVVDDSQLPKDRFSAERLKGVDSTLKIQPAELGDSAMYLCASTEERGILNEQFFGPGTRLTVL.